The sequence of this TCR beta chain was determined in a study of blood T cell repertoires in COVID-19. Turning to the study itself: Italy, Spain and the United States were the sources of the convalescent and acute COVID-19 samples. The cDNA or gDNA used as material had been derived from T cells, B-cell-depleted T cells, or PBMCs.

In the original workflow: Nucleated cell counts were estimated from reference gene primer amplification. Only in-frame clones appear in the TCRdb table, and some are missing; sequencing was by immunoSEQ multiplex PCR. That table furnishes V, J and clone size, whereas the DNA furnished D and trimming. The sample records around 83,000 clones, around 87% being singletons. This CDR3 comprises 16 residues. CDR1 and CDR2 (germline): SGHRS, YFSETQ. The V and J ends lost 4 bases and 8 bases, in that order; junction bases with no gene match: 13. Sequenced: peripheral blood. This chain connects TRBV5-1 to TRBJ2-1; the match to TRBD1 covers 9 bases. The sequence was collected from an older man with active or convalescent COVID-19. CDR3 DNA sequence: TGCGCCAGCAGCCGGGGACAGGGTGGATGGGGCGATGAGCAGTTCTTC. Amino acids: CASSRGQGGWGDEQFF.